This TCR beta chain was sequenced in a study of blood T cell repertoires in COVID-19. Original processing methods: Reference gene primers were amplified, and this amplification served to estimate nucleated cell counts. Sequencing used immunoSEQ multiplex PCR; TCRdb keeps in-frame clones, though not all of them. V, J and clone size were drawn from that table, and D and trimming were deduced from the DNA. This table holds about 180,000 clones, 80% to 85% found once. This clonotype was obtained from an elderly woman with COVID-19, enrolled during active disease. Sequences were obtained from peripheral blood.

CDR3 sequence reads: CASTPGHSDGYTF. CDR3 DNA sequence: TGTGCCAGCACCCCAGGACATTCCGATGGCTACACCTTC. The rearrangement joins TRBV2 to TRBJ1-2, with TRBD1 as a possible D gene (5 bases). Trimming removed 7 bases at V and 6 bases at J, with 15 bases between. The length of the CDR3 is 13 residues. Germline CDR1 and CDR2: SNHLY and FYNNEI.